Presented here are 2 T cell receptor beta chains from one specimen sequenced in a study of shared clonotypes between healthy human individuals. The naive CD8 subset, CD45RO-negative cells positively selected for CCR7, excluded terminally differentiated effector memory CD45RA+ cells. The method was immunoSEQ multiplex PCR; TCRdb's version includes in-frame clones alone and lacks a portion of them. The table lists approximately 2,000,000 clones, roughly 95% of them singletons, with 1.5% to 2% in the top ten. Sequencing input: naive CD8+ T cells from PBMCs. These receptors came from a young man in good health. Some clones in this sample may be carry-over from other donors' samples.

About this clone: This sample also contains other DNA sequences that code for the same CDR3. CDR3: CASSPGTSGDTQYF. In DNA, the CDR3 is TGTGCCAGCAGCCCCGGGACTAGCGGAGATACGCAGTATTTT. The rearrangement links TRBV27 to TRBJ2-3; TRBD2 matches 11 bases. Germline trimming cut 6 bases from V and 5 bases from J; bases unmatched to any gene: 4. The germline gives CDR1 MNHEY, CDR2 SMNVEV (reference sequence). CDR3 length: 14 residues.

V and J are TRBV4-3 and TRBJ1-1, with D perhaps TRBD1 (5 bases). Trimming took off 4 bases at V and 5 bases at J, with 11 bases between the two ends. Germline V gene sequence: CDR1 LGHNA, CDR2 YSLEER. The CDR3 length is 13 residues. The CDR3 nucleotides are TGCGCCAGCAGCCCAACCAGGGAGACTGAAGCTTTCTTT. Translating it yields CASSPTRETEAFF.